The 15 T cell receptor beta chains reported below all come from one sample, sequenced in a study of T cells in Graves' hyperthyroidism and ophthalmopathy. The TCR beta CDR3 regions underwent amplification using RNA transcripts as the source. Initially, a first-round RT-PCR of the TCR CDR3 employed the HTBI primer set. Via MiXCR, TCRdb re-called the multiplex PCR reads, giving one row per CDR3 protein. The table has 300,000 to 400,000 distinct CDR3 sequences, roughly 15% seen once; the top ten hold about 19%. Sequencing input: blood. These TCRs come from a woman between 25 and 40 years old with Graves' ophthalmopathy.

Only a few counts were recorded for this clonotype. This chain connects TRBV24-1 to TRBJ2-6; TRBD2 might be the D (5 bases). With 2 bases removed from V and 12 bases from J, the gap between germline ends came to 10 bases. CDR3 length: 13 residues. The germline V gene encodes CDR1 KGHDR and CDR2 SFDVKD. CDR3 DNA sequence: TGTGCCACCAGTGATTCCCCGGGGATCGTCCTGACTTTC. This codes for CATSDSPGIVLTF.

The V gene is TRBV20-1, the J gene TRBJ1-1, with D possibly TRBD1 on 5 matching bases. CDR1 and CDR2 from the germline V gene are DFQATT and SNEGSKA (reference sequence). The CDR3 is 13 amino acids. With 3 bases removed from V and 4 bases from J, the gap between germline ends came to 12 bases. The CDR3 nucleotides are TGCAGTGCTAGGGGGGGGGTGGCCACTGAAGCTTTCTTT. Encoded protein: CSARGGVATEAFF.

In its sample, this clonotype was seen many times. The chain combines TRBV20-1 with TRBJ2-2; D is ambiguous. CDR1 DFQATT and CDR2 SNEGSKA come from the germline V gene (reference sequence). The V end lost 0 bases, the J end lost 1 base, and 12 bases lay between the germline ends. The CDR3 covers 16 residues. The CDR3 protein is CSARDLGARNTGELFF. Here the CDR3 DNA reads TGCAGTGCTAGAGATCTTGGCGCTAGGAACACCGGGGAGCTGTTTTTT.

This clonotype appeared many times. The gene calls are TRBV15 and TRBJ1-1, with D hard to call. Germline V CDR1 and CDR2: LNHNV, YYDKDF (reference sequence). V shed 5 bases and J shed 3 bases, with 13 bases lying between them. The CDR3 is 14 residues long. The CDR3 loop is CATSRSPMDTEAFF. The CDR3 DNA reads TGTGCCACCAGCCGGTCCCCAATGGACACTGAAGCTTTCTTT.

The chain recombines TRBV4-2 with TRBJ2-3; 11 bases map to TRBD2. V lost 1 base and J lost 2; bases outside the gene matches: 2. The length of the CDR3 is 16 residues. Germline assignment: CDR1 LGHNA and CDR2 YNFKEQ. Here the CDR3 reads CASSQASGGTTDTQYF. CDR3 nucleotide sequence: TGTGCCAGCAGCCAAGCTAGCGGGGGGACCACAGATACGCAGTATTTT.

At least ten counts were recorded for this clonotype. The chain links TRBV29-1 to TRBJ1-1; 7 nucleotides match TRBD1. The CDR3 consists of 12 residues. The V gene end was trimmed by 7 bases and the J gene end by 3 bases; junction bases not matched to a gene: 5. Germline CDR1 and CDR2: SQVTM and ANQGSEA. The CDR3 DNA reads as TGCAGCGGAAATACAGGGGACACTGAAGCTTTCTTT. Translating gives CSGNTGDTEAFF.

This clonotype was picked up many times. The gene calls are TRBV2 and TRBJ2-5, with D maybe TRBD1 (5 bases). The germline gives CDR1 SNHLY, CDR2 FYNNEI. The CDR3 has 14 amino acids. The V end was cut by 6 bases, the J end by 7 bases, with 18 bases between. The CDR3 DNA is TGTGCCAGCAGAGGGGAATCGAGCCGGCGGACCCAGTACTTC. Amino acids: CASRGESSRRTQYF.

This clonotype occurred many times. The chain couples TRBV2 to TRBJ2-1; no firm D call. CDR1 is SNHLY, CDR2 FYNNEI, per germline. There are 11 residues in the CDR3. Trimming took off 7 bases at V and 7 bases at J, with 8 bases between the two ends. The CDR3 protein is CASTGRNEQFF. Written as DNA, the CDR3 is TGTGCCAGCACAGGCCGGAATGAGCAGTTCTTC.

This clonotype was observed at least ten times. The chain has TRBV30 and TRBJ1-6; possible D gene TRBD1, 6 bases. This CDR3 is built from 14 residues. V lost 0 bases and J lost 5, with 8 bases in between. CDR1 and CDR2 from the germline V gene are GTSNPN and SVGIG (reference sequence). The CDR3 sequence is CAWSVDSNNSPLHF. Written as DNA, the CDR3 is TGTGCCTGGAGTGTGGACAGTAATAATTCACCCCTCCACTTT.

The table lists this clonotype with many counts. The chain employs TRBV5-1 and TRBJ2-3; D ambiguous. V shed 0 bases and J shed 3 bases, with 11 bases lying between them. Germline CDR1 reads SGHRS; CDR2 reads YFSETQ. This CDR3 comprises 15 residues. The CDR3 coding sequence is TGCGCCAGCAGCTTGGCCCCGACCGGTACAGATACGCAGTATTTT. The encoded protein is CASSLAPTGTDTQYF.

The chain joins TRBV25-1 to TRBJ2-5; TRBD2 aligns across 9 bases. The CDR3 has 16 residues. Germline assignment: CDR1 MGHDK and CDR2 SYGVNS. The junction had 7 bases not matched to a gene; V was cut back by 1 base and J by 4 bases. The CDR3 reads CASSEFGRGGPETQYF. CDR3 nucleotide sequence: TGTGCCAGCAGTGAATTCGGGCGGGGGGGCCCAGAGACCCAGTACTTC.

Note on this clonotype: With a much larger clone just one base away, this may be a read error. V gene TRBV20-1 combines with J gene TRBJ1-5; maybe TRBD1 (6 bases). Germline V gives CDR1 DFQATT, CDR2 SNEGSKA (reference sequence). This CDR3 has 16 amino acids. CDR3 nucleotide sequence: TGCAGTGCTAGAGATCTGGGGAGGGGGATGAATCAGTCCCAGCATTTT. This encodes CSARDLGRGMNQSQHF.

The V call is TRBV4-1, the J call TRBJ1-5; D is unclear. Germline V gene sequence: CDR1 MGHRA, CDR2 YSYEKL. V shed 1 base and J shed 6 bases, with 16 bases lying between them. The CDR3 length is 16 residues. For the CDR3, the DNA is TGCGCCAGCAGCCAAGGTGTCGACCTGGGGTTTCAGCCCCAGCATTTT. It encodes CASSQGVDLGFQPQHF.

This clonotype was counted ten times or more. The genes are TRBV12-3 or TRBV12-4 and TRBJ1-1; D is uncertain. Trimming pared 6 bases from V and 8 bases from J, leaving 10 bases between. The CDR3 is 11 residues long. The CDR3 nucleotides read TGTGCCAGCAGGTTAAGGGCCGAAGCTTTCTTT. This codes for CASRLRAEAFF.

This clonotype was picked up many times. The chain carries TRBV28 and TRBJ2-1, with D perhaps matching TRBD1 (6 bases). The CDR3 is 13 amino acids. The V end was cut by 4 bases, the J end by 8 bases, with 12 bases between. Germline-derived CDR1 and CDR2 are MDHEN and SYDVKM. DNA of the CDR3: TGTGCCAGCAGTTCAGGACAGTGGCATGAGCAGTTCTTC. It yields the protein CASSSGQWHEQFF.